This T cell receptor (beta chain) was profiled in a study of blood T cell repertoires in COVID-19. The CDR3 runs 15 residues. V lost 4 bases and J 6 bases, leaving 14 bases between the germline ends. Germline CDR1 is KGHDR and CDR2 is SFDVKD. Method: immunoSEQ multiplex PCR; TCRdb's copy keeps in-frame clones and lacks some. The table records about 180,000 clones, 85% to 90% of them present only once. Sequencing was performed on PBMCs or T cells enriched from blood (not recorded which). The sequence derives from a man aged 35 to 55 who had recovered from COVID-19. The chain recombines TRBV24-1 with TRBJ2-2; weak D call: TRBD1 (6 bases). The CDR3: CATSDATEGAGELFF. DNA of the CDR3: TGTGCCACCAGTGACGCTACTGAGGGGGCCGGGGAGCTGTTTTTT.